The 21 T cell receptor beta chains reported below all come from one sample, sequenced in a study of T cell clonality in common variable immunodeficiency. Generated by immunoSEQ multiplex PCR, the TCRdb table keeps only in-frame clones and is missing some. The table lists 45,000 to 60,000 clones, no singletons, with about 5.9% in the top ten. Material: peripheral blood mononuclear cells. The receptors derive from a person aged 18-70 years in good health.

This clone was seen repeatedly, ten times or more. The covered CDR3 bases are TGCGCCAGCAGCCAAGGGCAGTCTAGTAATTCACCC. As protein: CASSQGQSSNSP. The full CDR3 is CASSQGQSSNSPLHF. The chain employs TRBV4-1 and TRBJ1-6, with unresolved D. Read sequence stops 3 residues before the CDR3 end, and the germline J gene provides the missing end. The V gene lost 1 base and the J gene lost 6 bases, with 10 bases spanning the gap. Germline-derived CDR1 and CDR2 are MGHRA and YSYEKL. There are 15 residues in the CDR3.

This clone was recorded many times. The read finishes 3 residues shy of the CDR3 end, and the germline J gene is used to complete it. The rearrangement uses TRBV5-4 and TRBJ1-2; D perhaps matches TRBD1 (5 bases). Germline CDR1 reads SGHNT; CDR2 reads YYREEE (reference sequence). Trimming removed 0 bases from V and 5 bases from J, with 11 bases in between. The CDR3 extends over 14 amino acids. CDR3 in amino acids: CASSLDRSAYGYTF. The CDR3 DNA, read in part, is TGTGCCAGCAGCTTGGACAGGTCCGCGTATGGC.

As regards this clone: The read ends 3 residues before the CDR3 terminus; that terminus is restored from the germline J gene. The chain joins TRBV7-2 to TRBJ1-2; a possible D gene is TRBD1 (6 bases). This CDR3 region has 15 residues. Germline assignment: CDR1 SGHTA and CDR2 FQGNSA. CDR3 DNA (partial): TGTGCCAGCAGCCGTGGGGGCGGGGGTCCCAATGAC. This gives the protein CASSRGGGGPND. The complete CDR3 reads CASSRGGGGPNDYTF.

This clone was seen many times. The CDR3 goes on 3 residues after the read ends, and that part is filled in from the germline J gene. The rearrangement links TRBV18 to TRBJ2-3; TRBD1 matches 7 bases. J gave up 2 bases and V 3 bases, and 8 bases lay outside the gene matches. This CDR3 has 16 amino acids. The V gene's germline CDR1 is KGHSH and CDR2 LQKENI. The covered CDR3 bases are TGTGCCAGCTCACCCCCGACAGGGAAACACACAGATACG. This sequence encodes CASSPPTGKHTDT. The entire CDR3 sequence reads CASSPPTGKHTDTQYF. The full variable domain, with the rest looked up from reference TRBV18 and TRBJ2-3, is NAGVMQNPRHLVRRRGQEARLRCSPMKGHSHVYWYRQLPEEGLKFMVYLQKENIIDESGMPKERFSAEFPKEGPSILRIQQVVRGDSAAYFCASSPPTGKHTDTQYFGPGTRLTVL.

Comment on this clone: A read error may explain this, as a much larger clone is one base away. Incomplete CDR3 DNA: TGCAGTGCTGAAGCAGGGACAGATACC. It is translated as CSAEAGTDT. The complete CDR3 protein is CSAEAGTDTQYF. The genes are TRBV20-1 and TRBJ2-5, with TRBD1 identical over 7 bases. The DNA ends 3 residues before the CDR3 does, and the rest of the CDR3 is filled in from the germline J gene. CDR1 is DFQATT, CDR2 SNEGSKA, per germline (reference sequence). The CDR3 loop spans 12 amino acids.

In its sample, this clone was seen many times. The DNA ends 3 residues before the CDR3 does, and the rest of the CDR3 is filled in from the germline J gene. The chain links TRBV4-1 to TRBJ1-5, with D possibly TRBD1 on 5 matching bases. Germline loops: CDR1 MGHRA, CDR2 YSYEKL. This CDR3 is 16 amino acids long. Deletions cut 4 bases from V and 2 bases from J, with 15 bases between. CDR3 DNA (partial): TGCGCCAGCAGCCCCATCCCGGCGGGGGGCAATCAGCCC. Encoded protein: CASSPIPAGGNQP. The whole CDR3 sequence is CASSPIPAGGNQPQHF.

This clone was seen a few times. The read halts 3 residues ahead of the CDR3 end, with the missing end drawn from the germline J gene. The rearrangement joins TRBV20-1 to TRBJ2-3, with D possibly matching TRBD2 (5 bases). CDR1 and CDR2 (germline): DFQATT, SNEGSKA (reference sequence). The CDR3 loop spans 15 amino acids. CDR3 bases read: TGCAGTGCTAGAGCTCCGGGGTTGCTGAATCAGCCG. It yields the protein CSARAPGLLNQP. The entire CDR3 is CSARAPGLLNQPQYF.

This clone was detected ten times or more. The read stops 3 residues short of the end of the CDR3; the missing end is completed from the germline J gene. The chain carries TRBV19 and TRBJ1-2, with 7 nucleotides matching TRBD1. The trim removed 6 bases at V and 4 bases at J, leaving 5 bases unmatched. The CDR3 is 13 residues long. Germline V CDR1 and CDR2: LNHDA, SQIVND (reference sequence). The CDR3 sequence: CASSTGAGYGYTF. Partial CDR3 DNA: TGTGCCAGTAGCACAGGGGCGGGCTATGGC.

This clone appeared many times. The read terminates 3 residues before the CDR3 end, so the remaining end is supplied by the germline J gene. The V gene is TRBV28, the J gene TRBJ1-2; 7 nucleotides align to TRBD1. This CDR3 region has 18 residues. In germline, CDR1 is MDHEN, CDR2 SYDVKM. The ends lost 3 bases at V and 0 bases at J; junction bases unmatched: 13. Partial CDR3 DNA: TGTGCCAGCAGTTTCCCCGACAGGGCGGTCCCGGCTAACTATGGC. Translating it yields CASSFPDRAVPANYG. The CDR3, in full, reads CASSFPDRAVPANYGYTF.

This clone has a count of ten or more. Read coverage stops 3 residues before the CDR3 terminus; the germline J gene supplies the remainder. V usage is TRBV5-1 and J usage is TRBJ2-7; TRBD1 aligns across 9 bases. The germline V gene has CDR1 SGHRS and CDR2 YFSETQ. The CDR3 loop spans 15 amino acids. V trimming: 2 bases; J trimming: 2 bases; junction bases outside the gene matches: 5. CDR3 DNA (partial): TGCGCCAGCAGCTTCAAGGGACAGGGAGCCTACGAG. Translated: CASSFKGQGAYE. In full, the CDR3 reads CASSFKGQGAYEQYF.

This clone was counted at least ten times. The part of the CDR3 DNA that was read is TGCGCCAGCAGCCCACCCCAGGGAAGCTATGGC. Protein product: CASSPPQGSYG. The full CDR3 reads CASSPPQGSYGYTF. This rearrangement joins TRBV5-1 to TRBJ1-2, with a tentative D call TRBD1 (5 bases). Sequencing ends 3 residues short of the CDR3 end; the germline J gene provides the rest. Germline V gene data show CDR1 as SGHRS and CDR2 as YFSETQ. The CDR3 extends over 14 amino acids. Trimming stripped 4 bases from V and 4 bases from J, with 14 bases between.

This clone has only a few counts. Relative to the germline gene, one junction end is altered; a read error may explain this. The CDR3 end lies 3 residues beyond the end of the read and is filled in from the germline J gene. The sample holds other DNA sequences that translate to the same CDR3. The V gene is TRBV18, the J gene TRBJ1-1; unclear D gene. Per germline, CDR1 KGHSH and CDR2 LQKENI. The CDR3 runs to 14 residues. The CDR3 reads CASSPTTLNTEAFF. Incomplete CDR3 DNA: TGTGCCAGCTCACCAACTACCCTGAACACTGAG. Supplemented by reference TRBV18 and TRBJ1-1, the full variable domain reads NAGVMQNPRHLVRRRGQEARLRCSPMKGHSHVYWYRQLPEEGLKFMVYLQKENIIDESGMPKERFSAEFPKEGPSILRIQQVVRGDSAAYFCASSPTTLNTEAFFGQGTRLTVV.

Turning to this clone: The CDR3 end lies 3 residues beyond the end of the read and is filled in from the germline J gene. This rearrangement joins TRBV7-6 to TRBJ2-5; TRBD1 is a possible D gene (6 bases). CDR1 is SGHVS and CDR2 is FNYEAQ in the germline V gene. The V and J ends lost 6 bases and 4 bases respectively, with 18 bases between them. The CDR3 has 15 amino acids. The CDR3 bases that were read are TGTGCCAGCAGTCTCGAGGATCTGGGGGCAGAGACC. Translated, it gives CASSLEDLGAET. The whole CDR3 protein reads CASSLEDLGAETQYF.

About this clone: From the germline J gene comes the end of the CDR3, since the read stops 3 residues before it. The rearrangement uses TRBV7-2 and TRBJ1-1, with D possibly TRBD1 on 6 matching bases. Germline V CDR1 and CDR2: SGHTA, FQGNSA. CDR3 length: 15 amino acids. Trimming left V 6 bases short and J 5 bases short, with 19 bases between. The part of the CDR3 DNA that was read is TGTGCCAGCAGACCAAACAGGGTAGTTAAGACTGAA. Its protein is CASRPNRVVKTE. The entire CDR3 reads CASRPNRVVKTEAFF.

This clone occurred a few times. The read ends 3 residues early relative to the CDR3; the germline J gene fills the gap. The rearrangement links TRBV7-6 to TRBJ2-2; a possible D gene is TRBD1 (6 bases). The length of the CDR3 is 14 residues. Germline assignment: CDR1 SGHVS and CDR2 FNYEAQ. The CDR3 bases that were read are TGTGCCAGCAGCTTGACAGGCCAAAATGAAAAG. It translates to CASSLTGQNEK. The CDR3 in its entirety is CASSLTGQNEKLFF.

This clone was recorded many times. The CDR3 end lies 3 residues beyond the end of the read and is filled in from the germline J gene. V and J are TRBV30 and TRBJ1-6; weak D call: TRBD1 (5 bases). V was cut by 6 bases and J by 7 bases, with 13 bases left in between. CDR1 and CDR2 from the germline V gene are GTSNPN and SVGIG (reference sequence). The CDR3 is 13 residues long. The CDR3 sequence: CACQGTPNSPLHF. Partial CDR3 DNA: TGTGCCTGCCAGGGAACCCCGAATTCACCC.

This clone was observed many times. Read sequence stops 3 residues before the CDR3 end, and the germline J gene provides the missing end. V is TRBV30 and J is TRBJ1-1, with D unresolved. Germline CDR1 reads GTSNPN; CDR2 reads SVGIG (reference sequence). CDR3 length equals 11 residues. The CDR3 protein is CAWTLEVRAFF. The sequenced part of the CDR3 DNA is TGTGCCTGGACCCTCGAAGTTAGA.

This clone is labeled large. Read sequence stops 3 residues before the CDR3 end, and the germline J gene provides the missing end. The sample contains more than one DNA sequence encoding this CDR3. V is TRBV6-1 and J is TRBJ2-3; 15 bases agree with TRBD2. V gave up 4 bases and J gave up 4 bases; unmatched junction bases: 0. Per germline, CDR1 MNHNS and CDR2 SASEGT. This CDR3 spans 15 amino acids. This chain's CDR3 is CASSGTSGGADTQYF. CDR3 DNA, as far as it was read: TGTGCCAGCAGTGGGACTAGCGGGGGGGCAGATACG.

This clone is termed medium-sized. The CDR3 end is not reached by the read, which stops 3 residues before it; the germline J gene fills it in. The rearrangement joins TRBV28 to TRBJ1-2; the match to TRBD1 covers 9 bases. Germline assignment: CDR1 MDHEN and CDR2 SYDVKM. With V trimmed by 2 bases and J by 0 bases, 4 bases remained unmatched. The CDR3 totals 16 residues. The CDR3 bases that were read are TGTGCCAGCAGTTTACCGGACAGGGGTTCTAACTATGGC. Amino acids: CASSLPDRGSNYG. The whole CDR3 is CASSLPDRGSNYGYTF.

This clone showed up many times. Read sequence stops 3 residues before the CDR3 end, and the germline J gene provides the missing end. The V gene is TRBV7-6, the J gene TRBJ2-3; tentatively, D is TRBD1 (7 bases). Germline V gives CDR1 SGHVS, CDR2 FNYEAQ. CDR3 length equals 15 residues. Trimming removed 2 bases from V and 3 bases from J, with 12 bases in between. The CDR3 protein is CASSLQGGKTDTQYF. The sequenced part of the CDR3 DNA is TGTGCCAGCAGCTTACAGGGGGGTAAGACAGATACG.

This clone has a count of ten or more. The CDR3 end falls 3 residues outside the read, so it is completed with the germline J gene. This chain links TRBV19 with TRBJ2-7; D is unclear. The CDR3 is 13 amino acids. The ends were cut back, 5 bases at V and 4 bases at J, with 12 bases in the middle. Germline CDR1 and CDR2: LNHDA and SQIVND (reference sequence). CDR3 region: CASSEVGVYEQYF. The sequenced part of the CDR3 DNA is TGTGCCAGTAGTGAGGTGGGCGTATACGAG.